Below, one T cell receptor beta chain is given with its context. Its antigen is currently unknown. Some clones are missing from TCRdb's copy, which holds only in-frame ones; the method was immunoSEQ multiplex PCR. The sample yields 65,000 to 85,000 clones, just over 90% seen once. This specimen comes from a study of siplizumab effects on memory and regulatory T cells. Findings and caveats of the study: Assignment to unstimulated subsets succeeded for only a minor fraction of the alloreactive clones. Siplizumab brought about a significant reduction in alloreactive sequences traceable to unstimulated CD4+ memory cells. Apparently key alloresponse contributors, naive T cells also seemed more diverse than memory cells. In controls, 26.9% of mappable alloreactive CD4+ clones were Treg-derived on average, versus roughly 63% with siplizumab.

With V trimmed by 6 bases and J by 6 bases, 10 bases remained unmatched. Germline V gene data show CDR1 as LNHDA and CDR2 as SQIVND (reference sequence). This CDR3 is 15 amino acids long. The chain uses TRBV19 and TRBJ1-5; 8 nucleotides align to TRBD1. Sequenced input: CD8+ T cells sorted from blood. The sequence was collected from a human donor in good health. The CDR3 bases are TGTGCCAGTAGAACCGACAGGGGAGTCAGTCAGCCCCAGCATTTT. It is translated as CASRTDRGVSQPQHF.